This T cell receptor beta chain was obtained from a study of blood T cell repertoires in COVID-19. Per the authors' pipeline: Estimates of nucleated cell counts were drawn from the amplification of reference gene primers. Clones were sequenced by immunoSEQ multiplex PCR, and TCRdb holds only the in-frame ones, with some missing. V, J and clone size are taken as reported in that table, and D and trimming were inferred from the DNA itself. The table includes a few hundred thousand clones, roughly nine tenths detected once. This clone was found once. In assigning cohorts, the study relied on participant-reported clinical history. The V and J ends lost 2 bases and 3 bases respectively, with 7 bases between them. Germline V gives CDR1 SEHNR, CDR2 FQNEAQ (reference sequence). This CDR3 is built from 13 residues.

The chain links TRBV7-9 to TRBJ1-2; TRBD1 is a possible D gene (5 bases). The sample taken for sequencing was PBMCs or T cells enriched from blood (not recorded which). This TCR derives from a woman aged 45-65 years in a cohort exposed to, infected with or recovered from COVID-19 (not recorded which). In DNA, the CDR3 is TGTGCCAGCAGCTTACAGGGTGACTATGGCTACACCTTC. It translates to CASSLQGDYGYTF.